This T cell receptor (beta chain) was documented in a study of shared T cell receptors in the human thymus. Turning to this clone: One junction end does not reproduce the germline sequence, and a read error may be involved.

Germline V CDR1 and CDR2: ENHRY, SYGVKD. The CDR3 has 14 residues. Sequencing was performed with immunoSEQ multiplex PCR; in TCRdb, only in-frame clones are kept and a portion is missing. The table lists about 710,000 clones, more than 70% of them singletons. A further study also used this sample, focusing on human thymus T cells. As that study records: Immunologically healthy infants in Finland undergoing congenital heart defect surgery were the donors. Resections that were taken during corrective heart surgery supplied the thymus tissue. The authors found apparently biased V and J gene usage in thymic and blood repertoires. Related research described thymic repertoires that were highly overlapping among unrelated individuals.

This receptor was taken from a boy younger than two with a congenital heart defect. The chain is built from TRBV10-3 and TRBJ2-1; maybe TRBD1 (6 bases). What was sequenced was thymocytes. In nucleotides, the CDR3 is TGTGCCATCAGTTACGGGACAACCTACAACGAGCAGTTCTTC. This gives the protein CAISYGTTYNEQFF.